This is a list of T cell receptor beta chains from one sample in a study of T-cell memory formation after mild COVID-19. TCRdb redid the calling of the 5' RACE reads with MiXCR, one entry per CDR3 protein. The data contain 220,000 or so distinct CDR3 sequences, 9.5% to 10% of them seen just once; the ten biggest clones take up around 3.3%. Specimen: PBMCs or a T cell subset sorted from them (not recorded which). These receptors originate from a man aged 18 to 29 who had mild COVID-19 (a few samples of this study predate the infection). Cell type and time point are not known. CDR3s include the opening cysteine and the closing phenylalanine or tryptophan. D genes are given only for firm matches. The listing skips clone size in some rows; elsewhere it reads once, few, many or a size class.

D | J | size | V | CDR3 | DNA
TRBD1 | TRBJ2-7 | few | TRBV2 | CASSGDSTYEQYF | TGTGCCAGCAGCGGGGACAGTACCTACGAGCAGTACTTC
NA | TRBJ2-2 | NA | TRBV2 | CASTLTTGELFF | TGTGCCAGCACCTTAACTACCGGGGAGCTGTTTTTT
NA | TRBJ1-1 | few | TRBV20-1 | CSARRTSMNTEAFF | TGCAGTGCTAGACGGACGTCCATGAACACTGAAGCTTTCTTT
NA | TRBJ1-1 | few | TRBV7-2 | CATSAGRNTEAFF | TGTGCCACCTCAGCTGGGAGGAACACTGAAGCTTTCTTT
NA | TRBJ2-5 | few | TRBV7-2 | CASSSNPGAETQYF | TGTGCCAGCAGCTCAAACCCCGGGGCAGAGACCCAGTACTTC
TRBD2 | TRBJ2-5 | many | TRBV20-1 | CSASETSGGQTQYF | TGCAGTGCTAGCGAGACTAGCGGGGGTCAGACCCAGTACTTC
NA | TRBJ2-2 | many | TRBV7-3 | CASSLGSTGELFF | TGTGCCAGCAGCTTAGGGAGCACCGGGGAGCTGTTTTTT
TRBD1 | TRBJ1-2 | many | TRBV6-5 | CASSYSGQTLNYGYTF | TGTGCCAGCAGTTACTCGGGACAGACACTTAACTATGGCTACACCTTC
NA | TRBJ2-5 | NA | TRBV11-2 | CASSLGWSSDIRTQYF | TGTGCCAGCAGCTTAGGCTGGTCTAGCGACATCCGGACCCAGTACTTC
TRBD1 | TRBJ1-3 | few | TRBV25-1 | CASSDSRDRGNTIYF | TGTGCCAGCAGTGATTCCCGGGACAGAGGAAACACCATATATTTT
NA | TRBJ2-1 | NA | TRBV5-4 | CASSLALVGIYNEQFF | TGTGCCAGCAGCTTGGCCCTAGTTGGAATTTACAATGAGCAGTTCTTC
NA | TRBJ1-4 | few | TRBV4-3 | CASSWGNGEKLFF | TGCGCCAGCAGCTGGGGAAATGGGGAAAAACTGTTTTTT
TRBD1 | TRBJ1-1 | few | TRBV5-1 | CASSWGQGPGAFF | TGCGCCAGCAGCTGGGGACAGGGGCCGGGGGCTTTCTTT
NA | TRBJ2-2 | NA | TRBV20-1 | CSARPILGTGELFF | TGCAGTGCTAGACCAATACTGGGGACCGGGGAGCTGTTTTTT
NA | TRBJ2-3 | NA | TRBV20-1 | CSASGADTTDTQYF | TGCAGTGCTTCGGGGGCGGATACCACAGATACGCAGTATTTT
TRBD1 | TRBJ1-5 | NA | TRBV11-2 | CASSMGGTGGRWGNQPQHF | TGTGCCAGCAGCATGGGGGGGACAGGGGGCCGCTGGGGCAATCAGCCCCAGCATTTT
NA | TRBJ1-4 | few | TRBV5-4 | CASSAGQRNEKLFF | TGTGCCAGCAGCGCCGGACAGCGGAATGAAAAACTGTTTTTT
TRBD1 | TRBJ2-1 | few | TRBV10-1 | CASSEWGTGGYNEQFF | TGCGCCAGCAGTGAGTGGGGGACAGGGGGCTACAATGAGCAGTTCTTC
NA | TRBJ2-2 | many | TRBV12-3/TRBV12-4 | CASSLAGTGELFF | TGTGCCAGCAGTTTAGCCGGGACCGGGGAGCTGTTTTTT
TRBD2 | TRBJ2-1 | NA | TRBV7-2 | CASSLALAGGHQFF | TGTGCCAGCAGCTTAGCCCTAGCGGGGGGCCACCAGTTCTTC